The T cell receptor beta chain under discussion was sequenced for a study of cytomegalovirus exposure and HLA in healthy donors. The CDR3 spans 15 residues. The V gene's germline CDR1 is MNHNY and CDR2 SVGAGI (reference sequence). V was pared by 1 base and J by 5 bases, with 12 bases between. The PCR used 60 Vbeta and 13 Jbeta primers. Clones were sequenced by immunoSEQ multiplex PCR, and TCRdb holds only the in-frame ones, with some missing. The sample holds about 130,000 clones, approximately 85% seen once. J is TRBJ2-1 and V is TRBV6-6; no reliable D call. Sequenced sample: PBMCs. The sequence came from a boy aged 5-17 years in good health and CMV-seronegative. CDR3 in DNA: TGTGCCAGCAGTTACTTGGTTACAGAAAACAATGAGCAGTTCTTC. This gives the protein CASSYLVTENNEQFF.